The present T cell receptor (beta chain) was sequenced within a study of CD4 T cells in relation to SARS-CoV-2 and coronaviruses (dated by TCRdb to about 2021). About the investigation overall: In the ViraFEST assay, PBMCs were grown with antigen for around ten days, and TCR beta CDR3s were then sequenced to identify antigen-specific clonal expansions. The Adaptive Biotechnologies TCR-sequencing kit was used for samples from a few pre-COVID donors and for the naive versus memory experiments, whereas the other data were Illumina-based. At the level of individual TCR clonotypes, the study measured memory CD4+ T cell crossreactivity between SARS-CoV-2 spike protein and common cold coronavirus spike proteins. Shared crossreactive spike epitopes were mapped to their HLA restriction using patient-derived lymphoblastoid cell lines. Across all 12 patients in the convalescent cohort, the median age was 38.5 years, with a range of about 20 to 80 years. Expansion assays from other donors in the study were sequenced with a different, Illumina-based TCR-beta assay. Among the roughly 12 convalescent patients, 8 males and 4 females were included, and two of the subjects were Hispanic. What the study reported, not specific to this receptor: Crossreactivity analysis centred on spike protein, so crossreactivity against other viral proteins was not assessed. Sequencing naive versus memory cells indicated that the assay picks up memory recall responses, not primary responses primed during culture. Small numbers of patients and of tested TCRs limited the study. Pre-pandemic and post-infection samples were not both contributed by any donor, so tracing of the source of pre-existing responses was limited. In approximately 60% of donors, memory CD4+ clonotypes turned up that crossrecognized SARS-CoV-2 and at least one common cold coronavirus spike. Compared with monoreactive clones, crossreactive clones had significantly weaker SARS-CoV-2-driven expansion, a result consistent with antigenic imprinting.

Of note for this clone: No antigen is known for it. Base qualities were left out, and no much larger clone turns up one base away.

Naive and memory CD4+ T cells were separated from cryopreserved PBMCs by first enriching for CD4 and then performing EasySep naive CD4+ T cell enrichment. For roughly eleven days, sorted naive or memory CD4+ T cells (about 9.5 x 10^4) were cultured at a 1:1 ratio with T cell-depleted PBMCs and CEF peptides. In general, every peptide culture condition was set up in three replicate wells. PBMCs were isolated from leukapheresis product or whole blood by Ficoll-Paque PLUS gradient centrifugation. PBMCs were either cryopreserved at -140 degrees C or used fresh in the expansion assay. The QIAamp Micro DNA Kit was used to extract genomic DNA from the CD4+ T cells. Germline trimming amounts to 6 bases on V and 4 bases on J, with 7 as the count of junction bases outside the gene matches. The CDR3 spans 15 residues, from the cysteine through the phenylalanine. The DNA shown is the 45-base CDR3, in frame from base 1. Looking up the germline V gene yields CDR1 MNHEY and CDR2 SVGAGI.

Survey-level immunoSEQ TCR-beta sequencing was performed on DNA from CEF-cultured naive and memory CD4+ T cells. The authors' analysis ran thus. During preprocessing, nonproductive sequences were discarded, as were any CDR3s that did not begin with C, did not end with F or W, or were shorter than 7 amino acids. Antigen-specific clonotypes were called with the MANAFEST web app, based on expansion relative to reference and other culture wells. A clone was considered positive if significant expansion relative to the reference culture was observed in 2 of 3 replicate wells at an FDR below 0.05. To be called positive, a clone also had to show significant expansion compared with every other tandem well and an odds ratio greater than 5. Cultured and uncultured naive and memory CD4+ repertoires were searched for previously identified spike- and CEF-reactive CDR3s. CDR3 homology was measured as pairwise Levenshtein distance, computed with the stringdist R package after trimming three terminal residues from each end. TCRdb obtained this table from immuneACCESS and retained in-frame rearrangements with V and J assigned. These tables miss some clones; where compared with another copy, unresolved V genes account for less than half of the shortfall, and the remainder is unexplained. Clone size and the V and J calls come from that table; the DNA yielded D and trimming. The sample table holds about 35,000 clones, of which around 83% were seen once. Around 6.6% of the sample is taken by the ten largest.

This TCR was sampled from an adult with COVID-19. The chain is made from TRBV6-5 and TRBJ2-3, and 10 bases in between align with TRBD2. The sequenced material came from naive CD4+ T cells from PBMCs, cultured in vitro. Explained via the paper, the cell subset or site label denotes: naive CD4+ T cells isolated by negative enrichment. At the DNA level, the sequence is TGTGCCAGCAGCCAGGCTAGCGGGAGCGCAGATACGCAGTATTTT. The translation is CASSQASGSADTQYF.